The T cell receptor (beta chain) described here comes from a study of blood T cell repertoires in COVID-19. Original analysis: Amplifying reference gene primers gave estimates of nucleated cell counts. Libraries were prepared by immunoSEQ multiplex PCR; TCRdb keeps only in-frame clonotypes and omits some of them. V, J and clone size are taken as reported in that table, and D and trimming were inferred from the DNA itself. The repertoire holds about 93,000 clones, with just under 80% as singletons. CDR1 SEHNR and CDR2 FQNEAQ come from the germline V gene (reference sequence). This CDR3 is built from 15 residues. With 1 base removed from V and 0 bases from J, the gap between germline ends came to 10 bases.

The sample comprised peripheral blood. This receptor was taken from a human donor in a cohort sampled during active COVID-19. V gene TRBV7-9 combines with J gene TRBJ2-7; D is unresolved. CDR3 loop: CASSLDEEVSYEQYF. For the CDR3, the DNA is TGTGCCAGCAGCTTAGATGAGGAAGTCTCCTACGAGCAGTACTTC.